The sample holds one count of the clone carrying this TCR beta chain. Assignment of participants to cohorts was predicated upon participant-reported clinical history. The sample is drawn from a study of blood T cell repertoires in COVID-19. Across the whole study: Sources were T cells, B-cell-depleted T cells, or PBMCs; the material itself was cDNA or gDNA.

Data came from immunoSEQ multiplex PCR; TCRdb stores just in-frame clones and leaves some out. Counted here are about 210,000 clones, about 87% occurring once; the ten biggest clones make up about 2.3%. Germline lookup yields CDR1 SQVTM and CDR2 ANQGSEA. V lost 1 base, J lost 9 bases, and 10 bases lay in between. This CDR3 has 12 residues. This clonotype was sampled from a woman aged 40-49 years with acute COVID-19. The chain carries TRBV29-1 and TRBJ2-1; D is unresolved. Sequenced sample: PBMCs or T cells enriched from blood (not recorded which). CDR3: CSVEGGQAEQFF. In DNA form, the CDR3 reads TGCAGCGTTGAAGGTGGCCAGGCTGAGCAGTTCTTC.